This entry describes one TCR beta chain. What it binds is unknown. The sample is drawn from a study of T cells in Graves' hyperthyroidism and ophthalmopathy. V was pared by 3 bases and J by 2 bases, with 13 bases between. CDR1 is LGHNT, CDR2 FRNRAP, per germline. The CDR3 spans 15 residues. Regions amplified from RNA transcripts were the TCR beta CDR3 regions. First-round RT-PCR with HTBI primers amplified the TCR CDR3 region. Via MiXCR, TCRdb re-called the multiplex PCR reads, giving one row per CDR3 protein. The sample consists of approximately 610,000 distinct CDR3 sequences, 16% of them appearing once. Study-wide results and limits: Ophthalmopathy, which appeared later, was predicted by the model a median about 5.9 months before onset. Most thyroid-expanded clonotypes above 0.001 were also found in blood.

The TCR sequence derives from a woman aged 18 to 35 with Graves' hyperthyroidism. Sequenced material: blood. V gene TRBV12-5 combines with J gene TRBJ1-1, with no clear D. The CDR3 DNA is TGTGCTAGTGGTTTACGAGAGACAAGTAACACTGAAGCTTTCTTT. It is translated as CASGLRETSNTEAFF.